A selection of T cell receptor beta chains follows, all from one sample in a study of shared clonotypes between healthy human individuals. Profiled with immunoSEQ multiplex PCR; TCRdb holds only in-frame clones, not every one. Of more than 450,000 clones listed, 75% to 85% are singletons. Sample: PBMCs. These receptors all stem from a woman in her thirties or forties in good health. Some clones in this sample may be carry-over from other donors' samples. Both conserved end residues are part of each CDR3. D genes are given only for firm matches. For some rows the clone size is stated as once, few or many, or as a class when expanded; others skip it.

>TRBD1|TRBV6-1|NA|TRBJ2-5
CASRRTGRTETQYF
TGTGCCAGCAGACGGACAGGGAGGACGGAGACCCAGTACTTC
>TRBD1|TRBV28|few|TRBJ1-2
CASRSGTGASGYTF
TGTGCCAGCAGGTCCGGGACAGGGGCAAGCGGCTACACCTTC
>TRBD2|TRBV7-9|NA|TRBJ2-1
CASSLTRTSHGNEQFF
TGTGCCAGCAGCTTAACCAGGACTAGTCATGGCAATGAGCAGTTCTTC
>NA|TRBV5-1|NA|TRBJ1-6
CASSLGGRGGGSPLHF
TGCGCCAGCAGCTTGGGCGGGCGCGGAGGGGGTTCACCCCTCCACTTT
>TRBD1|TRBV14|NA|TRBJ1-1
CASSPLGQAEAFF
TGTGCCAGCAGCCCCCTTGGACAGGCTGAAGCTTTCTTT
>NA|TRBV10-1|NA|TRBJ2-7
CASSMVRGGYEQYF
TGCGCCAGCAGTATGGTCAGGGGGGGATACGAGCAGTACTTC
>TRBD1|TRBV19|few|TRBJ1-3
CASRDRASGNTIYF
TGTGCCAGCCGGGACAGGGCCTCTGGAAACACCATATATTTT
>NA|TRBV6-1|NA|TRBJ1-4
CASTLGWTNEKLFF
TGTGCCAGCACCCTGGGGTGGACTAATGAAAAACTGTTTTTT
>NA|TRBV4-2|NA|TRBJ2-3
CASSQGGSTDTQYF
TGTGCCAGCAGCCAAGGCGGGAGCACAGATACGCAGTATTTT
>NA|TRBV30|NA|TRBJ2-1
CAWSFGGVNEQFF
TGTGCCTGGAGTTTTGGGGGAGTAAATGAGCAGTTCTTC
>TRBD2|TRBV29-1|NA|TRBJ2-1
CSALSGPHNEQFF
TGCAGCGCCCTTAGCGGGCCTCACAATGAGCAGTTCTTC
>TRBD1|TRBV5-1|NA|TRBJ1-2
CASSAPPGQGPIGYGYTF
TGCGCCAGCAGCGCACCCCCGGGACAGGGGCCTATAGGCTATGGCTACACCTTC
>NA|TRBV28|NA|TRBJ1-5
CASSRTLNQPQHF
TGTGCCAGCAGCCGGACACTCAATCAGCCCCAGCATTTT
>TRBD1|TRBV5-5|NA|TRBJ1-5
CASSLTGGNQPQHF
TGTGCCAGCAGCTTGACAGGGGGCAATCAGCCCCAGCATTTT
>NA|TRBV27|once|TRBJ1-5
CASSPISGNQPQHF
TGTGCCAGCAGCCCTATTTCTGGCAATCAGCCCCAGCATTTT
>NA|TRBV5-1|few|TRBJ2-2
CASSLEDVRSGELFF
TGCGCCAGCAGCTTGGAGGACGTCCGATCCGGGGAGCTGTTTTTT
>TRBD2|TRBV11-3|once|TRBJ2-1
CASSLALVAGGWNEQFF
TGTGCCAGCAGCTTAGCCCTTGTAGCGGGAGGGTGGAATGAGCAGTTCTTC
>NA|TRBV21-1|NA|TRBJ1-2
CASSPSAGRGYGYTF
TGTGCCAGCAGCCCTAGTGCGGGGAGGGGCTATGGCTACACCTTC
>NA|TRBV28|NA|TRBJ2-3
CASSFGDTQYF
TGTGCCAGCAGTTTTGGGGATACGCAGTATTTT
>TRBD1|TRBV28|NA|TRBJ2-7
CASSKGAYEQYF
TGTGCCAGCAGTAAGGGGGCTTACGAGCAGTACTTC
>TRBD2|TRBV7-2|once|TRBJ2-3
CASSLGLVTDTQYF
TGTGCCAGCAGTTTAGGACTAGTGACAGATACGCAGTATTTT
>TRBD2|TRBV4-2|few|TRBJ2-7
CASSQELADSSYEQYF
TGTGCCAGCAGCCAAGAACTAGCGGATAGCTCCTACGAGCAGTACTTC
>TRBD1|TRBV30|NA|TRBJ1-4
CAWSVGTAGEKLFF
TGTGCCTGGAGTGTGGGGACAGCGGGTGAAAAACTGTTTTTT
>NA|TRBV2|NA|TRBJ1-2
CASSEVRVNYGYTF
TGTGCCAGCAGTGAAGTCCGGGTAAACTATGGCTACACCTTC
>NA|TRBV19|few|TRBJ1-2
CASSIPGLNYGYTF
TGTGCCAGTAGTATACCGGGACTGAACTATGGCTACACCTTC
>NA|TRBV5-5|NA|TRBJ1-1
CASGVRDTEAFF
TGTGCCAGCGGCGTTCGAGACACTGAAGCTTTCTTT
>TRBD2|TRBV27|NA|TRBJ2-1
CASSTLGTSGIYNEQFF
TGTGCCAGCAGTACCTTGGGGACTAGCGGAATCTACAATGAGCAGTTCTTC
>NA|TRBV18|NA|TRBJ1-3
CASSATALSGNTIYF
TGTGCCAGCTCCGCCACGGCTCTCTCTGGAAACACCATATATTTT
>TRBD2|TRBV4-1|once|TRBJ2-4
CASSQDRTSGNKNIQYF
TGCGCCAGCAGCCAAGATAGGACTAGCGGAAATAAAAACATTCAGTACTTC
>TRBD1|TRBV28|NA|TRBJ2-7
CASSGPGQGAGEQYF
TGTGCCAGCAGTGGGCCGGGACAGGGGGCCGGGGAGCAGTACTTC
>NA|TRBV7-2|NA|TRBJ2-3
CASSLALGGGSTDTQYF
TGTGCCAGCAGCTTAGCGCTTGGAGGGGGCTCGACAGATACGCAGTATTTT
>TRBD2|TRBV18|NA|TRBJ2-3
CASSLQALAGTDTQYF
TGTGCCAGCTCCCTCCAGGCGTTAGCGGGGACAGATACGCAGTATTTT
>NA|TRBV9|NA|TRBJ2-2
CASSVDPGLDTGELFF
TGTGCCAGCAGCGTAGATCCAGGGTTAGACACCGGGGAGCTGTTTTTT
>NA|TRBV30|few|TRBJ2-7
CAWSGQYSPYEQYF
TGTGCCTGGAGTGGACAGTATAGCCCCTACGAGCAGTACTTC
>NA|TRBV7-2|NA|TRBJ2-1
CASSLEGSSNEQFF
TGTGCCAGCAGCTTAGAAGGCAGCTCGAATGAGCAGTTCTTC
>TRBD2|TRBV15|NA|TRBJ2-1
CATSRGAGEGGEQFF
TGTGCCACCAGCAGAGGGGCGGGAGAGGGAGGGGAGCAGTTCTTC
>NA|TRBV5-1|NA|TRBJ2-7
CASSRTDSSYEQYF
TGCGCCAGCAGCCGCACCGACTCATCCTACGAGCAGTACTTC
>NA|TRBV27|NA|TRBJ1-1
CASSGAGAFF
TGTGCCAGCTCCGGGGCGGGCGCTTTCTTT
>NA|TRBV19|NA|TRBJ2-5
CASSVLPGGLSETQYF
TGTGCCAGTAGTGTCCTCCCCGGGGGGCTTTCAGAGACCCAGTACTTC
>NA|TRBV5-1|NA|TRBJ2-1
CASSFRAAWSSYNEQFF
TGCGCCAGCAGCTTTAGGGCAGCATGGAGCTCCTACAATGAGCAGTTCTTC
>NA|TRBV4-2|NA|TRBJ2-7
CASSQDPLAGEQYF
TGTGCCAGCAGCCAAGACCCTCTTGCGGGGGAGCAGTACTTC
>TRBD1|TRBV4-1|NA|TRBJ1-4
CASSQGDRITNEKLFF
TGCGCCAGCAGCCAAGGGGACAGGATAACTAATGAAAAACTGTTTTTT
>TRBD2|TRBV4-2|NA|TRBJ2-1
CASSQPGTSGQFF
TGTGCCAGCAGCCAACCCGGGACTAGCGGACAGTTCTTC
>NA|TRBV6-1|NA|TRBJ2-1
CASSDSGYNEQFF
TGTGCCAGCAGTGATTCAGGGTACAATGAGCAGTTCTTC
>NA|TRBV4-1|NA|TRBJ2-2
CASSQESGANTGELFF
TGCGCCAGCAGCCAAGAAAGCGGAGCGAACACCGGGGAGCTGTTTTTT
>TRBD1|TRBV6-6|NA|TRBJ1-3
CASSYSRDSGNTIYF
TGTGCCAGCAGTTACTCCAGGGACAGTGGAAACACCATATATTTT
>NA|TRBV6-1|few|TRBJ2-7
CASNPPGTYEQYF
TGTGCCAGCAACCCCCCGGGTACCTACGAGCAGTACTTC
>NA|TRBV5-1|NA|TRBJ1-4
CASSIGTNEKLFF
TGCGCCAGCAGCATAGGGACTAATGAAAAACTGTTTTTT
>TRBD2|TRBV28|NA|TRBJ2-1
CASSLRTSGTLYNEQFF
TGTGCCAGCAGTTTGAGGACTAGCGGGACGCTCTACAATGAGCAGTTCTTC